Listed below are T cell receptor beta chains from one sample, sequenced in a study of blood T cell repertoires in COVID-19. Profiling relied on immunoSEQ multiplex PCR, and the TCRdb table lists in-frame clones only, not all of them. This sample has hundreds of thousands of clones, with about nine tenths found just once. The sequenced sample consisted of peripheral blood. The source of these receptors is a man between 50 and 59 years old with COVID-19, enrolled during active disease. Each CDR3 is given with its conserved first and last residue. A D gene is named only where the DNA matches it firmly. Clone size appears in some rows only: once, few, many, or a class for an expanded clone.

TRBJ2-1,TRBV7-3,.,TRBD1,CASSRDRGWNEQFF
TRBJ2-7,TRBV7-8,.,TRBD1,CASSIQGAYEQYF
TRBJ1-6,TRBV18,few,.,CASSLDSGVILSPLHF
TRBJ1-5,TRBV6-1,.,TRBD1,CASSDRQGAGQPQHF
TRBJ2-2,TRBV4-3,once,TRBD2,CASSSGTSGGAYTGELFF
TRBJ2-1,TRBV6-5,.,.,CASSYEGTYYNEQFF
TRBJ1-4,TRBV27,.,.,CASRKKQGSNEKLFF
TRBJ1-2,TRBV12-3/TRBV12-4,.,TRBD1,CASSNRGLGYTF
TRBJ2-1,TRBV7-3,.,.,CASGRHEGEQFF
TRBJ2-7,TRBV5-6,.,.,CASRTSRGYPRSEQYF
TRBJ2-6,TRBV5-4,.,TRBD1,CASKGQGTSGANVLTF
TRBJ2-1,TRBV19,.,.,CASSTRGGNEQFF
TRBJ1-3,TRBV12-3/TRBV12-4,.,.,CASSTFSGNTIYF
TRBJ1-1,TRBV5-4,.,TRBD1,CASSSDRVRGAAFF
TRBJ1-4,TRBV27,.,.,CASAVAATNEKLFF
TRBJ2-1,TRBV4-1,.,.,CASSEVEGISYNEQFF
TRBJ2-3,TRBV7-9,.,TRBD1,CASSLTGLGDTQYF
TRBJ1-1,TRBV6-5,.,.,CASSYSKAGAPFF
TRBJ1-2,TRBV2,few,TRBD1,CASSEDRGLGYTF
TRBJ1-1,TRBV7-9,once,.,CASSLEGVTEAFF
TRBJ1-1,TRBV27,few,.,CASSLAGPATEAFF
TRBJ1-6,TRBV6-5,.,.,CASSYSDSKFSLHF
TRBJ1-2,TRBV7-8,.,.,CASSFGRGYGYTF
TRBJ1-1,TRBV4-2,.,.,CASSAGIGNTEAFF
TRBJ1-6,TRBV4-3,.,.,CASSQEPYRNNSPLHF
TRBJ2-1,TRBV9,.,TRBD1,CASSPGTGLVNEQFF
TRBJ2-1,TRBV14,.,TRBD1,CASSQDRGEYNEQFF
TRBJ2-5,TRBV5-6,.,.,CASSRIERFQETQYF
TRBJ2-3,TRBV19,.,.,CASSISNGMSTDTQYF
TRBJ2-2,TRBV5-8,.,TRBD2,CASSSPGREGPGELFF
TRBJ1-1,TRBV2,.,.,CASSELGVVVMNTEAFF
TRBJ2-2,TRBV19,.,TRBD1,CASSRGTVGNTGELFF
TRBJ1-3,TRBV19,.,.,CASSMGSGVSTGNTIYF
TRBJ1-1,TRBV2,few,TRBD1,CASRTQGVRTEAFF
TRBJ1-5,TRBV6-5,.,TRBD1,CASSGQGTNQPQHF
TRBJ1-6,TRBV3-1/TRBV3-2,few,.,CASSYRLSSYNSPLHF